The 15 T cell receptor beta chains below all came from one sample that was sequenced in a study of post-analysis software for immune sequencing data. General observations from the study: The five TRBV segments detected at higher frequency in patients than in controls included TRBV5-6, TRBV5-1 and TRBV20-1.

Which antigens these TCRs recognize remains unknown. The authors incorporated unique molecular identifiers into the TCR beta cDNA libraries. TCRdb redid the calling of the PCR reads with MiXCR, one entry per CDR3 protein. Seen here are about 380,000 distinct CDR3 sequences, around a third observed once, and the top ten hold around an eighth. Sequencing was performed on blood. The receptors here all came from a girl aged 10-17 years with multiple sclerosis.

There are a few counts of this clonotype. The V gene is TRBV5-1, the J gene TRBJ2-4; 10 positions match TRBD2. CDR3 length: 14 residues. The germline V gene has CDR1 SGHRS and CDR2 YFSETQ. Trimming cost V 7 bases and J 7 bases; bases outside gene matches: 8. CDR3 nucleotides: TGCGCCAGCGCCAGCGGGGGGGCTCAGAACATTCAGTACTTC. Protein product: CASASGGAQNIQYF.

As DNA, the CDR3 is TGTGCCAGCAGGAACATCCAGGGAACTGAAGCTTTCTTT. Translating gives CASRNIQGTEAFF. This sequence joins TRBV12-3 or TRBV12-4 and TRBJ1-1, with a weak D call TRBD1 (5 bases). Trimming took 6 bases from V and 5 from J, leaving 13 bases between them. This CDR3 spans 13 amino acids.

This clonotype was detected a few times. The V gene is TRBV28, the J gene TRBJ1-2; D possibly corresponds to TRBD1 (5 bases). Germline loops: CDR1 MDHEN, CDR2 SYDVKM. This CDR3 comprises 17 residues. Trimming left V 0 bases short and J 3 bases short, with 17 bases between. CDR3 sequence reads: CASSLWIPGPGDYGYTF. The CDR3 coding sequence is TGTGCCAGCAGTTTATGGATACCGGGACCGGGAGACTATGGCTACACCTTC.

This clonotype was counted between two and nine times. The chain employs TRBV11-1 and TRBJ2-3, with TRBD2 matching over 10 bases. V dropped 3 bases and J dropped 5; count of bases not matched to a gene: 5. Germline CDR1 SGHAT, CDR2 FQDESV (reference sequence). CDR3 length: 15 residues. CDR3 bases: TGTGCCAGCAGCTTCGGGGTAGCGGGGGGAGATACGCAGTATTTT. Translation: CASSFGVAGGDTQYF.

The chain employs TRBV3-1 and TRBJ2-3, with 7 bases identical to TRBD2. Germline V lookup: CDR1 LGHDT, CDR2 YNNKEL (reference sequence). The CDR3 totals 16 residues. With V trimmed by 5 bases and J by 5 bases, 13 bases remained unmatched. CDR3 sequence: CASSDRLAGVRDTQYF. Written as DNA, the CDR3 is TGTGCCAGCAGCGATAGACTAGCCGGGGTGAGAGATACGCAGTATTTT.

The table lists this clonotype with a few counts. The chain links TRBV12-3 or TRBV12-4 to TRBJ2-3, with D unclear. The ends were cut back, 1 base at V and 8 bases at J, with 16 bases in the middle. CDR3 length: 15 amino acids. For the CDR3, the DNA is TGTGCCAGCAGTTTAGGAACTCGAGATCTGTCTACGCAGTATTTT. Protein sequence: CASSLGTRDLSTQYF.

This rearrangement joins TRBV4-1 to TRBJ2-1; 9 nucleotides line up with TRBD2. The V gene end was trimmed by 2 bases and the J gene end by 6 bases; junction bases not matched to a gene: 11. Germline values: CDR1 MGHRA, CDR2 YSYEKL. The CDR3 spans 17 residues. CDR3 amino acids: CASSQTRAGGQGNEQFF. CDR3 sequence (DNA): TGCGCCAGCAGCCAAACTCGGGCGGGGGGGCAGGGCAATGAGCAGTTCTTC.

The rearrangement links TRBV4-3 to TRBJ1-2, with D possibly TRBD1 on 5 matching bases. The CDR3 runs to 14 residues. With 1 base removed from V and 5 bases from J, the gap between germline ends came to 11 bases. Germline V lookup: CDR1 LGHNA, CDR2 YSLEER. The CDR3 DNA follows: TGCGCCAGCAGCCAAGCCCAGGGAGGTTATGGCTACACCTTC. Translation gives CASSQAQGGYGYTF.

V and J are TRBV3-1 and TRBJ2-7; D remains ambiguous. Trimming took off 1 base at V and 2 bases at J, with 12 bases between the two ends. CDR3 length: 15 amino acids. Germline CDR1 and CDR2: LGHDT and YNNKEL (reference sequence). The CDR3 loop reads CASSQGRPQTYEQYF. The CDR3, as DNA: TGTGCCAGCAGCCAAGGCCGACCGCAAACCTACGAGCAGTACTTC.

With regard to this clonotype: One junction end does not reproduce the germline sequence, and a read error may be involved. CDR3 loop: CASGFFTGQGADTQYF. The CDR3 DNA follows: TGTGCCAGCGGCTTTTTTACCGGACAGGGGGCAGATACGCAGTATTTT. The chain uses TRBV11-1 and TRBJ2-3; 10 nucleotides align to TRBD1. The germline CDR1 and CDR2 sequences are SGHAT and FQDESV (reference sequence). This CDR3 has 16 residues.

The table lists this clonotype with a few counts. The chain is built from TRBV7-3 and TRBJ2-1, with 8 bases aligning to TRBD1. CDR3 length: 17 residues. Trimming at V came to 0 bases and at J to 3 bases, leaving 7 bases not matched to a gene. CDR1 SGHTA and CDR2 FQGTGA come from the germline V gene. The CDR3: CASSLTQTGVGYNEQFF. The CDR3, as DNA: TGTGCCAGCAGCTTAACACAGACAGGGGTAGGCTACAATGAGCAGTTCTTC.

This chain links TRBV24-1 with TRBJ2-3, with 7 bases lining up with TRBD2. CDR1 and CDR2 from the germline V gene are KGHDR and SFDVKD. With V trimmed by 4 bases and J by 1 base, 22 bases remained unmatched. The CDR3 totals 21 residues. The CDR3 DNA reads TGTGCCACCAGTGAGGTTGGGGAGGGACGGATGAAACCAGATGGCACAGATACGCAGTATTTT. Residues: CATSEVGEGRMKPDGTDTQYF.

This clonotype appeared a few times. This sequence joins TRBV12-3 or TRBV12-4 and TRBJ2-3; D gene uncertain. The CDR3 is 15 amino acids. The V end was cut by 2 bases, the J end by 1 base, with 10 bases between. The CDR3 loop is CASSLFGRGTDTQYF. In DNA, the CDR3 is TGTGCCAGCAGTTTATTTGGACGGGGCACAGATACGCAGTATTTT.

The rearrangement links TRBV27 to TRBJ2-7; tentative D call: TRBD2 (5 bases). V was trimmed by 5 bases and J by 0 bases, leaving 17 bases between them. This CDR3 is built from 16 residues. Germline V gives CDR1 MNHEY, CDR2 SMNVEV (reference sequence). The CDR3: CASSPPRTASSYEQYF. In nucleotides, the CDR3 is TGTGCCAGCAGTCCCCCTAGGACTGCAAGCTCCTACGAGCAGTACTTC.

V gene TRBV28 combines with J gene TRBJ1-4; D unclear. The CDR3 covers 14 residues. CDR1 is MDHEN, CDR2 SYDVKM, per germline. Trimming removed 6 bases at V and 3 bases at J, with 11 bases between. The CDR3: CASRPPLANEKLFF. For the CDR3, the DNA is TGTGCCAGCAGGCCCCCTTTGGCTAATGAAAAACTGTTTTTT.